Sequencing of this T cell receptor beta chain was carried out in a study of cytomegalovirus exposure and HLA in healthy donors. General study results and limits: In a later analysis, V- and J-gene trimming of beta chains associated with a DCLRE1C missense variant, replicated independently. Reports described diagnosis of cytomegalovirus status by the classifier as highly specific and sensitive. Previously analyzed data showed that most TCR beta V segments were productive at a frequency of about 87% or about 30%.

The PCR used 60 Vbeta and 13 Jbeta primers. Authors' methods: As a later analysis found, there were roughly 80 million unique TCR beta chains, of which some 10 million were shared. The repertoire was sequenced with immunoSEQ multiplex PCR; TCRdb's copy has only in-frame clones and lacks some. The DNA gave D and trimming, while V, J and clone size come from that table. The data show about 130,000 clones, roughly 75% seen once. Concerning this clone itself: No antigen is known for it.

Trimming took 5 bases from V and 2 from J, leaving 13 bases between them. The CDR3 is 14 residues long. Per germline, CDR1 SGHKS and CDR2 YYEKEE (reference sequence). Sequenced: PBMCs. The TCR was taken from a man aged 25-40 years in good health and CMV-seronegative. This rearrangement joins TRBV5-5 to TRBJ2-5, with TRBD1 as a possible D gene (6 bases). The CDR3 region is CASSSGTIQETQYF. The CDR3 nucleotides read TGTGCCAGCAGTTCCGGGACAATTCAAGAGACCCAGTACTTC.